The T cell receptor (beta chain) under discussion was sequenced for a study of blood T cell repertoires in COVID-19. CDR1 and CDR2 from the germline V gene are SGDLS and YYNGEE. Trimming took 2 bases from V and 7 from J, leaving 15 bases between them. The CDR3 sequence is 14 residues long. TCRdb's copy holds only in-frame clones and misses some; the assay was immunoSEQ multiplex PCR. Among under 80,000 clones listed, 85% to 90% were seen once. This sequence joins TRBV9 and TRBJ1-2; TRBD1 might be the D (6 bases). This clonotype was obtained from a man of 80 years or more in a cohort sampled during active COVID-19. The specimen was peripheral blood. CDR3 sequence: CASSVFQGIGGYTF. The CDR3 DNA reads as TGTGCCAGCAGCGTCTTCCAGGGGATCGGTGGCTACACCTTC. The whole variable domain, remainder taken from reference TRBV9 and TRBJ1-2, is DSGVTQTPKHLITATGQRVTLRCSPRSGDLSVYWYQQSLDQGLQFLIQYYNGEERAKGNILERFSAQQFPDLHSELNLSSLELGDSALYFCASSVFQGIGGYTFGSGTRLTVV.